A single T cell receptor (beta chain) is shown here with its context. What it binds is unknown. CDR1 and CDR2 (germline): LGHNA, YSLEER. V was trimmed by 1 base and J by 4 bases, leaving 13 bases between them. The CDR3 consists of 15 residues. The record originates from a study of T-cell memory formation after mild COVID-19. Study-wide findings and caveats: The authors left the SARS-CoV-2 specificity of second-wave clones peaking on day 37 unconfirmed.

TCRdb re-called the 5' RACE reads with MiXCR, one entry per CDR3 protein. The profile covers roughly 86,000 distinct CDR3 sequences, with roughly 16% appearing a single time and approximately 39% taken by the ten largest. This chain connects TRBV4-3 to TRBJ1-2; D may be TRBD1 (6 bases). The sequenced material came from PBMCs or a T cell subset sorted from them (not recorded which). This TCR was recovered from a man aged 18 to 29 who had mild COVID-19 (a few samples of this study predate the infection). Cell type and time point are not known. CDR3 sequence: CASSQGGGAGYGYTF. The CDR3 DNA reads as TGCGCCAGCAGCCAAGGGGGGGGCGCTGGCTATGGCTACACCTTC.